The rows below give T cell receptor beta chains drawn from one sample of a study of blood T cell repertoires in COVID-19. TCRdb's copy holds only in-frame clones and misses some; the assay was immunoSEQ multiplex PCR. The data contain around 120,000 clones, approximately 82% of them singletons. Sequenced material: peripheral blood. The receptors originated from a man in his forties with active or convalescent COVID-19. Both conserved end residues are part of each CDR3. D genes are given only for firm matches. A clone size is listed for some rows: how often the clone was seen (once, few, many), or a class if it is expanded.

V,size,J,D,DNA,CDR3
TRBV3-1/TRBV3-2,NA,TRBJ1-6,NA,TGTGCCAGCAGCCAAATAACCCAGGGAGGGTCACCCCTCCACTTT,CASSQITQGGSPLHF
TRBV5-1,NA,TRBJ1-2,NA,TGCGCCAGCAGCTTGGGGGAGGACCTCTATGGCTACACCTTC,CASSLGEDLYGYTF
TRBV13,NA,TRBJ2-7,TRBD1,TGTGCCAGCAGCTTACGGACAGGGATAACGCCCTACGAGCAGTACTTC,CASSLRTGITPYEQYF
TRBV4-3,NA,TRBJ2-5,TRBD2,TGCGCCAGCAGCCAAGCCGTCCGGGAGGGGACCCAGTACTTC,CASSQAVREGTQYF
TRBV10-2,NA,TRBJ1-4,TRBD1,TGCGCCAGCAGCGTTACAGGGGGAAAGGGGAATGAAAAACTGTTTTTT,CASSVTGGKGNEKLFF
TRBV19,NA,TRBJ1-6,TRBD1,TGTGCCAGTAGTATAGAAGGGACAGGGGCCCTTTCGCCCCTCCACTTT,CASSIEGTGALSPLHF
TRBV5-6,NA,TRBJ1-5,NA,TGTGCCAGCAGCTTGGCAGGGAACAATCAGCCCCAGCATTTT,CASSLAGNNQPQHF
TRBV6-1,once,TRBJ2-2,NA,TGTGCCAGCAGTGAACTAGCGAAGGTCGGGGAGCTGTTTTTT,CASSELAKVGELFF
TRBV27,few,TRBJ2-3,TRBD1,TGTGCCAGCAGTTTATGGACAGGGGGTTCCTCCACAGATACGCAGTATTTT,CASSLWTGGSSTDTQYF
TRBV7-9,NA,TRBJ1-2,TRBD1,TGTGCCAGCAGCCCTGGACAGGGCAAAAACTATGGCTACACCTTC,CASSPGQGKNYGYTF
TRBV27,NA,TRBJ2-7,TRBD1,TGTGCCAGCAGGCCCGGGACAGGGCTCCTTCCAAGCTTC,CASRPGTGLLPSF
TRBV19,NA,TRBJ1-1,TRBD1,TGTGCCAGTAGTGCCTACCCGGGGCAGGGGGCCTCTGAAGCTTTCTTT,CASSAYPGQGASEAFF
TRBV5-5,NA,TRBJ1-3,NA,TGTGCCAGCAGCGAGGGAGGGTCCCCAATGCGGAACACCATATATTTT,CASSEGGSPMRNTIYF
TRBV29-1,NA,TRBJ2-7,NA,TGCAGCGTTGAAATTTACGCGGATTCCTACGAGCAGTACTTC,CSVEIYADSYEQYF
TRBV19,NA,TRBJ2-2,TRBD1,TGTGCCAGTAGTATAACGCGGACAGGGCCCACCGGGGAGCTGTTTTTT,CASSITRTGPTGELFF